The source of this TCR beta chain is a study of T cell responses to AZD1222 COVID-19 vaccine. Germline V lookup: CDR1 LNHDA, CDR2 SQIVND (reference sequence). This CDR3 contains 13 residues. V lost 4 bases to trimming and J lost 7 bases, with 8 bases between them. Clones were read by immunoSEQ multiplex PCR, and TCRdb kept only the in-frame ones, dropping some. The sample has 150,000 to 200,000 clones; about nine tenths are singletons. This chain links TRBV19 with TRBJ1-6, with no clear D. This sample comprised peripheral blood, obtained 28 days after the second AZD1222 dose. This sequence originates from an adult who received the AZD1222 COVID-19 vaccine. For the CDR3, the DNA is TGTGCCAGTAGTAATTTCCGAAATTCACCCCTCCACTTT. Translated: CASSNFRNSPLHF.